The 18 T cell receptor delta chains in this list originate from one sample, sequenced in a study of human gamma delta and Vdelta1 T cells. TCRdb reanalysed the PCR reads via CATT. Counted here are about 13,000 delta-chain clones, about half occurring once; the ten biggest clones make up 1.5%. Antigens of these TCRs are unknown. Sequenced input: Vdelta1 gamma-delta T cells from blood grown in culture (DOT cells). The receptor set was obtained from a human donor in good health.

The chain couples TRDV1 to TRDJ1; no firm D call. V was trimmed by 0 bases and J by 0 bases, leaving 20 bases between them. Germline V gene data show CDR1 as TSWWSYY and CDR2 as QGS. This CDR3 region has 19 residues. For the CDR3, the DNA is TGTGCTCTTGGGGAACTCTCACCCGATGAAAGGGACAACACCGATAAACTCATCTTT. Protein: CALGELSPDERDNTDKLIF.

V usage is TRDV1 and J usage is TRDJ1, with a tentative D call TRDD2 (6 bases). Between the trimmed V and J ends, which lost 3 bases and 11 bases, there was a span of 25 bases. The CDR3 loop spans 16 amino acids. Per the germline V gene, CDR1 is TSWWSYY and CDR2 is QGS. This chain's CDR3 is CALGDRCPTVPGRLIF. The CDR3 DNA reads as TGTGCTCTTGGGGACCGGTGTCCTACGGTCCCGGGGCGGCTCATCTTT.

This chain links TRDV1 with TRDJ1; D is undetermined. V was clipped by 1 base and J by 7 bases, with 19 bases between them. The length of the CDR3 is 16 residues. CDR1 TSWWSYY and CDR2 QGS come from the germline V gene. CDR3 residues: CALGEPRAIQARKLIF. CDR3 coding DNA: TGTGCTCTTGGGGAACCCCGGGCGATCCAGGCCCGTAAACTCATCTTT.

The V call is TRDV1, the J call TRDJ1, with 9 bases lining up with TRDD3. The CDR3 consists of 19 residues. The junction had 19 bases not matched to a gene; V was cut back by 6 bases and J by 2 bases. Germline V gene lookup returns CDR1 TSWWSYY and CDR2 QGS. CDR3 region: CALGLPKLGETRRTDKLIF. CDR3 in DNA: TGTGCTCTTGGACTTCCTAAACTGGGGGAAACGAGGCGGACCGATAAACTCATCTTT.

There are a few counts of this clone. The chain is built from TRDV1 and TRDJ1, with TRDD3 identical over 8 bases. The CDR3 covers 23 residues. After removal of 3 bases from V and 0 bases from J, the junction contained 27 bases not matched to a gene. The germline V gene encodes CDR1 TSWWSYY and CDR2 QGS. This CDR3 is CALGDNGPGWGILGGQYTDKLIF. As DNA, the CDR3 is TGTGCTCTTGGGGATAATGGGCCCGGGTGGGGGATTTTAGGAGGCCAGTACACCGATAAACTCATCTTT.

V is TRDV1 and J is TRDJ1, with a tentative D call TRDD3 (6 bases). Germline lookup yields CDR1 TSWWSYY and CDR2 QGS. Trimming stripped 2 bases from V and 3 bases from J, with 25 bases between. The CDR3 is 19 amino acids. The CDR3 is CALGETRLLGNRLPDKLIF. CDR3 nucleotides: TGTGCTCTTGGGGAAACAAGGCTACTGGGAAACCGGTTGCCCGATAAACTCATCTTT.

The chain recombines TRAV29/DV5 with TRDJ1; 12 positions match TRDD3. Germline V lookup: CDR1 NSMFDY, CDR2 ISSIKDK. CDR3 size: 19 residues. Losses at the gene ends were 1 base for V and 10 bases for J; bases not matched to a gene: 23. Here the CDR3 reads CAASWPSYAYWGILRRLIF. CDR3 coding DNA: TGTGCAGCAAGCTGGCCTTCCTACGCGTACTGGGGGATACTAAGGAGACTCATCTTT.

The gene calls are TRDV1 and TRDJ1, with D unclear. V lost 3 bases, J lost 1 base, and 18 bases lay in between. CDR3 length: 17 residues. CDR1 is TSWWSYY, CDR2 QGS, per germline. CDR3 nucleotide sequence: TGTGCTCTTGGGGAGCAGGAAAGGGAGGGGTGCACCGATAAACTCATCTTT. It is translated as CALGEQEREGCTDKLIF.

This clone appeared once. The chain is built from TRDV3 and TRDJ1; 10 nucleotides agree with TRDD3. This CDR3 is built from 20 residues. Germline CDR1 and CDR2: TVYSNPD and GDNSRS (reference sequence). Trimming took 3 bases from V and 1 from J; bases not matched to a gene: 23. CDR3 region: CAFATASYWGMKYGTDKLIF. The CDR3 region has the DNA TGTGCCTTCGCCACCGCTTCCTACTGGGGGATGAAGTACGGCACCGATAAACTCATCTTT.

In this sample, this clone turned up a few times. The chain uses TRDV1 and TRDJ1; D might be TRDD2 (5 bases). The CDR3 covers 20 residues. Trimming left V 0 bases short and J 0 bases short, with 23 bases between. CDR1 is TSWWSYY, CDR2 QGS, per germline. The CDR3 region has the DNA TGTGCTCTTGGGGAACTACCTACGCGCGCGGAATTGGCGTACACCGATAAACTCATCTTT. Translating gives CALGELPTRAELAYTDKLIF.

V is TRAV38-2/DV8 and J is TRDJ4; 9 bases match TRDD3. Per germline, CDR1 TSESDYY and CDR2 QEAYKQQN. V lost 4 bases, J lost 0 bases, and 19 bases stayed unmatched. The CDR3 is 19 residues long. The CDR3 region is CAYRRPSLGDPAITRPLIF. For the CDR3, the DNA is TGTGCTTATAGGCGGCCTTCCCTGGGGGATCCAGCTATAACCAGACCCCTGATCTTT.

The chain couples TRDV1 to TRDJ1, with a weak D call TRDD3 (10 bases). The length of the CDR3 is 21 residues. Germline V gene data show CDR1 as TSWWSYY and CDR2 as QGS. Trimming took 6 bases from V and 10 from J, leaving 42 bases between them. The chain's CDR3 is CALGPRPPSYSLLGDFRGLIF. The DNA of the CDR3 is TGTGCTCTTGGCCCAAGGCCGCCTTCCTACTCCCTACTGGGGGATTTCCGGGGACTCATCTTT.

As for this clone: A much larger clonotype is one base distant, so this may be a read error. The chain links TRDV1 to TRDJ1; D could derive from TRDD2 or TRDD3 (5 bases each). The CDR3 is 25 amino acids. Germline V gene data show CDR1 as TSWWSYY and CDR2 as QGS. CDR3 in amino acids: CALGKLGRPFPPVIHLPKYTDKLIF. DNA for the CDR3: TGTGCTCTTGGGAAACTTGGAAGACCGTTCCCCCCGGTGATACACCTACCTAAGTACACCGATAAACTCATCTTT.

The chain uses TRDV1 and TRDJ4; 11 bases are a match to TRDD3. Germline V gene lookup returns CDR1 TSWWSYY and CDR2 QGS. With V trimmed by 0 bases and J by 1 base, 25 bases remained unmatched. The CDR3 totals 23 residues. The CDR3 DNA is TGTGCTCTTGGGGAACTCGATACCCATTGGGGGATACGTGATAGGGGACCGTGCAGACCCCTGATCTTT. The encoded protein is CALGELDTHWGIRDRGPCRPLIF.

The sample holds a few counts of this clone. The chain carries TRDV1 and TRDJ1, with 10 bases that match TRDD3. Germline V CDR1 and CDR2: TSWWSYY, QGS. V was clipped by 0 bases and J by 7 bases; unmatched bases: 20. CDR3 length: 20 amino acids. CDR3 sequence reads: CALGELRASYRLGDLGKLIF. CDR3 nucleotides: TGTGCTCTTGGGGAACTTCGGGCCTCCTACAGACTGGGGGATTTAGGTAAACTCATCTTT.

This chain joins TRDV1 and TRDJ1; possible D gene TRDD3, 6 bases. This CDR3 comprises 24 residues. Germline CDR1 is TSWWSYY and CDR2 is QGS. The V end was cut by 2 bases, the J end by 0 bases, with 37 bases between. The CDR3 sequence is CALGECGLSALGVKRGDYTDKLIF. The CDR3 nucleotides read TGTGCTCTTGGGGAATGTGGTCTTTCAGCGTTGGGGGTTAAACGAGGGGACTACACCGATAAACTCATCTTT.

This clone was seen a few times. V and J are TRDV1 and TRDJ1, with 11 bases lining up with TRDD3. CDR3 size: 22 residues. J lost 3 bases, V lost 1 base, and 22 bases had no gene match. Germline lookup yields CDR1 TSWWSYY and CDR2 QGS. The CDR3 loop is CALGERLPSIPSGGYWSDKLIF. The DNA for the CDR3 is TGTGCTCTTGGGGAACGTCTCCCTTCGATACCCTCTGGGGGATACTGGTCCGATAAACTCATCTTT.

The chain has TRDV1 and TRDJ1; 8 bases line up with TRDD3. CDR3 length: 16 residues. J was trimmed by 2 bases and V by 3 bases; bases with no gene match: 8. CDR1 is TSWWSYY, CDR2 QGS, per germline. The CDR3 bases are TGTGCTCTTGGGGAGTACTGGGGGGGGGATACCGATAAACTCATCTTT. Translation: CALGEYWGGDTDKLIF.